The 15 T cell receptor beta chains below were found in one sample sequenced in a study of T cells after yellow fever vaccination. MiXCR, applied by TCRdb to the 5' RACE reads, yields one record per CDR3 protein. The data show about 300,000 distinct CDR3 sequences, with approximately 10% seen just once and about 3.7% held by the top ten. This material consisted of CD4+ T cells sorted from PBMCs, taken 5 days after the yellow fever booster vaccination. These TCRs come from a man aged 18 to 29 who received the YFV17D yellow fever vaccine.

This clonotype was picked up a small number of times. The genes are TRBV6-6 and TRBJ2-7; tentatively, D is TRBD2 (5 bases). This CDR3 spans 15 amino acids. Trimming took off 5 bases at V and 2 bases at J, with 16 bases between the two ends. Germline V gene data show CDR1 as MNHNY and CDR2 as SVGAGI (reference sequence). CDR3 loop: CASSTPDGGTYEQYV. The DNA for the CDR3 is TGTGCCAGCAGTACCCCGGACGGAGGTACCTACGAGCAGTACGTC.

A few counts support this clonotype. The rearrangement links TRBV29-1 to TRBJ2-2; possible D gene TRBD2, 6 bases. The CDR3 contains 12 residues. The germline CDR1 and CDR2 sequences are SQVTM and ANQGSEA. V shed 4 bases and J shed 6 bases, with 9 bases lying between them. CDR3 nucleotides: TGCAGCGTTGGTCCGGGGGCCGGGGAGCTGTTTTTT. Its protein product is CSVGPGAGELFF.

This clonotype has more than one count but fewer than ten. The chain links TRBV7-2 to TRBJ2-5; D may be TRBD2 (5 bases). V was pared by 4 bases and J by 2 bases, with 14 bases between. CDR3 size: 15 residues. Germline loops: CDR1 SGHTA, CDR2 FQGNSA. Here the CDR3 DNA reads TGTGCCAGCAGCTCAAAGGGAGCGGAACAAGAGACCCAGTACTTC. Amino acids: CASSSKGAEQETQYF.

This clonotype was counted a few times. This chain joins TRBV7-9 and TRBJ2-5; the match to TRBD2 covers 8 bases. V was clipped by 8 bases and J by 5 bases; unmatched bases: 10. Germline lookup yields CDR1 SEHNR and CDR2 FQNEAQ (reference sequence). The CDR3 sequence is 14 residues long. The CDR3, as DNA: TGTGCCAGCGGGTCGGGGGGGCCCGGGGAGACCCAGTACTTC. Protein: CASGSGGPGETQYF.

The chain links TRBV3-1 to TRBJ2-3; D perhaps matches TRBD2 (6 bases). This CDR3 region has 14 residues. The V end was cut by 4 bases, the J end by 9 bases, with 17 bases between. The germline gives CDR1 LGHDT, CDR2 YNNKEL (reference sequence). CDR3 sequence: CASSPRLGGGTQYF. CDR3 DNA: TGTGCCAGCAGCCCCAGACTAGGCGGCGGGACGCAGTATTTT.

The chain is built from TRBV12-5 and TRBJ2-3, with TRBD2 as a possible D gene (7 bases). Germline V gene lookup returns CDR1 LGHNT and CDR2 FRNRAP. This CDR3 contains 14 residues. Between the trimmed V and J ends, which lost 7 bases and 6 bases, there was a span of 17 bases. CDR3 DNA: TGTGCTAGTGCCTTAGGGGGGGCCGGGGATACGCAGTATTTT. As protein: CASALGGAGDTQYF. Drawing the rest from reference TRBV12-5 and TRBJ2-3, the complete variable domain is DARVTQTPRHKVTEMGQEVTMRCQPILGHNTVFWYRQTMMQGLELLAYFRNRAPLDDSGMPKDRFSAEMPDATLATLKIQPSEPRDSAVYFCASALGGAGDTQYFGPGTRLTVL.

This clonotype was counted between two and nine times. The genes are TRBV12-3 or TRBV12-4 and TRBJ1-1; TRBD1 matches at 8 bases. The CDR3 runs 14 residues. V dropped 3 bases and J dropped 5; count of bases not matched to a gene: 5. The DNA for the CDR3 is TGTGCCAGCAGTTTTGGCAGGGGGCGAACTGAAGCTTTCTTT. Amino acids: CASSFGRGRTEAFF.

The rearrangement uses TRBV6-5 and TRBJ2-2; D may match TRBD1 or TRBD2 (5 bases each). With 2 bases removed from V and 3 bases from J, the gap between germline ends came to 16 bases. Germline V gene lookup returns CDR1 MNHEY and CDR2 SVGAGI. The CDR3 sequence is 17 residues long. CDR3 in DNA: TGTGCCAGCAGTTACGGAGGCGGCGACAGTTACACCGGGGAGCTGTTTTTT. Protein sequence: CASSYGGGDSYTGELFF.

This clonotype came up a few times. V usage is TRBV20-1 and J usage is TRBJ1-2, with D unclear. The CDR3 runs to 12 residues. Germline assignment: CDR1 DFQATT and CDR2 SNEGSKA (reference sequence). V dropped 4 bases and J dropped 2 bases, with 8 bases sitting between them. The CDR3 sequence: CSANRENYGYTF. For the CDR3, the DNA is TGCAGTGCTAACCGGGAAAACTATGGCTACACCTTC.

This clonotype was seen a handful of times. J is TRBJ2-5 and V is TRBV10-3, with D possibly being TRBD2 (5 bases). The CDR3 sequence is 14 residues long. Between the trimmed V and J ends, which lost 6 bases and 0 bases, there was a span of 11 bases. Germline CDR1 ENHRY, CDR2 SYGVKD. The CDR3: CAIRTGFDQETQYF. In DNA form, the CDR3 reads TGTGCCATCAGAACGGGATTCGACCAAGAGACCCAGTACTTC.

This clonotype was observed a few times. The chain joins TRBV28 to TRBJ1-2; weak D call: TRBD1 (6 bases). Germline CDR1 and CDR2: MDHEN and SYDVKM. The CDR3 extends over 17 amino acids. The V end was cut by 2 bases, the J end by 5 bases, with 21 bases between. This CDR3 is CASSLPIGGQGRYGYTF. The CDR3 bases are TGTGCCAGCAGTTTACCTATAGGGGGACAAGGACGATATGGCTACACCTTC.

The genes are TRBV20-1 and TRBJ2-4; TRBD1 aligns across 8 bases. Per germline, CDR1 DFQATT and CDR2 SNEGSKA (reference sequence). Trimming at V came to 7 bases and at J to 2 bases, leaving 7 bases not matched to a gene. This CDR3 comprises 14 residues. The CDR3 loop is CSVGQGDTKNIQYF. CDR3 nucleotides: TGCAGTGTAGGACAGGGTGACACCAAAAACATTCAGTACTTC.

The genes are TRBV5-1 and TRBJ2-5; 11 nucleotides match TRBD2. Trimming removed 4 bases from V and 0 bases from J; junction bases left unmatched: 5. CDR3 length equals 16 residues. Germline CDR1 is SGHRS and CDR2 is YFSETQ. CDR3 amino acids: CASSVPSGGYQETQYF. CDR3 in DNA: TGCGCCAGCAGCGTCCCTAGCGGGGGGTACCAAGAGACCCAGTACTTC.

Only a few counts were recorded for this clonotype. The chain carries TRBV20-1 and TRBJ2-7, with D unresolved. Germline lookup yields CDR1 DFQATT and CDR2 SNEGSKA (reference sequence). The CDR3 totals 13 residues. The DNA for the CDR3 is TGCAGCGTAATCTCCCGTTTGAGCTACGAGCAGTACGTC. Its translation: CSVISRLSYEQYV.

This chain joins TRBV7-3 and TRBJ1-1; 10 bases align to TRBD1. There are 16 residues in the CDR3. J was trimmed by 3 bases and V by 4 bases; bases with no gene match: 8. CDR1 SGHTA and CDR2 FQGTGA come from the germline V gene. CDR3 DNA: TGTGCCAGCAGCTCCGGGGACAGGGGAATGGACACTGAAGCTTTCTTT. This codes for CASSSGDRGMDTEAFF.